This TCR beta chain was found in a study of post-analysis software for immune sequencing data (dated by TCRdb to 2014 to 2015). Concerning the study at large: Recorded disease courses included relapsing-remitting, secondary progressive and progressive-relapsing multiple sclerosis, with some patients lacking subtype annotation. The patient repertoires were set against about eleven previously published healthy control repertoires from donors whose ages ranged from roughly 6 to 27 years. A subset of samples was prepared in parallel using single-end sample barcoding, then pooled and co-amplified after Illumina adapter ligation. What the authors observed across the whole study: Significantly higher frequencies in patients than in controls were found for five TRBV segments, including TRBV5-6, TRBV5-1 and TRBV20-1. Direct clustering with F measure revealed strong co-clustering of samples prepared in the same batch, which led to a batch-effect correction. The multiple sclerosis patient group was slightly younger than the control group. Multiple sclerosis patients had significantly lower normalized Chao1 diversity than controls, a result that suggests substantial peripheral T-cell clonal expansion.

Reading from cysteine to phenylalanine, the CDR3 counts 13 amino acids. Only CDR3 DNA remains: 39 bases, in frame from the first base. V and J lose 4 bases and 6 bases, and a span of 11 bases separates them. CDR1 and CDR2 are read off the germline V gene as SGHTA and FQGNSA. The library was generated by PCR. Instrument used: Illumina HiSeq 2500. To reduce PCR and sequencing biases, unique molecular identifiers were built into the TCR beta cDNA libraries. Some 500,000 cDNA molecules were obtained per 1 to 10 million input T cells, so each molecule approximated one T cell. The patient libraries were prepared and sequenced using the same protocol as the earlier healthy control dataset. Within a given batch, samples were prepared together, multiplexed and sequenced on the same HiSeq lane. As for the authors' bioinformatics: MIGEC handled the raw barcoded reads, throwing out single-read molecular identifier groups before consensus assembly and CDR3 extraction. VDJtools was used for post-analysis of the clonotype tables, with diversity normalized by down-sampling every dataset to the smallest sample size. In repertoire overlap clustering, CDR3 amino acid sequences, but not nucleotide sequences, were matched to correct batch-related cross-sample contamination. TCRdb handled the public reads itself, with Q25 trimming in fastp and clone calling in MiXCR, and kept productive beta chains. Entries are consolidated by CDR3 protein sequence, retaining the most common genes and DNA. It is TCRdb's table, rather than the study itself, that gives the V and J calls and clone size. The sample table shows approximately 570,000 distinct CDR3 sequences, and roughly 45% are seen once. 1.5% to 2% of the sample is taken by the ten largest.

On this clonotype: Its antigen remains undetermined. No base quality values were provided; no much bigger clone lies one nucleotide off.

TCR beta repertoires were profiled from peripheral blood of under 15 young patients with multiple sclerosis to demonstrate the VDJtools post-analysis software. Multiple sclerosis patients were children and adolescents aged roughly 6 to 17 years. Sequencing was done on a sample of blood. This TCR derives from a girl under 18 with multiple sclerosis. The sequence links TRBV7-2 to TRBJ2-3; 6 matching bases give a weak D call of TRBD2. CDR3 sequence: CASSSATSDTQYF. The nucleotides are TGTGCCAGCAGCTCCGCGACTAGTGATACGCAGTATTTT. The CDR3, completed at both ends by the reference TRBV7-2 and TRBJ2-3 genes, gives the full variable domain GAGVSQSPSNKVTEKGKDVELRCDPISGHTALYWYRQSLGQGLEFLIYFQGNSAPDKSGLPSDRFSAERTGGSVSTLTIQRTQQEDSAVYLCASSSATSDTQYFGPGTRLTVL.